This TCR beta chain came from a study of blood T cell repertoires in COVID-19 (dated by TCRdb to the early 2020s). For the wider study: The collaborator samples originated in the United States, Italy and Spain and spanned the acute and convalescent phases of COVID-19. The prospective study material was composed of cDNA or gDNA derived from T cells, B-cell-depleted T cells, or PBMCs. Subjects who had been exposed to COVID-19, were actively infected with it, or had recovered from it provided the deeply sampled blood TCRbeta repertoires that made up the dataset. A freely available public database, intended as a resource for researchers studying the immune response to SARS-CoV-2, is where the repertoires were released. Samples came from the ongoing ImmuneRACE study (first 160 participants) plus 1,254 subjects from 6 global collaborators. A de-identified subject ID, COVID-19 status, age in years and sex were almost always included in the sample metadata. Where available, HLA class I and class II types were obtained from metadata supplied by the sample provider rather than from assay-based typing.

With respect to this clone: Which antigen it targets is not known. No quality values exist for individual bases; no much larger clone is one base distant.

General findings and caveats noted by the study authors: Clinical and demographic metadata were provided uncurated, with the amount varying by source and participant.

Enrolling through a virtual design, the prospective study's participants ranged in age from roughly 18 to 89 years and lived across 24 United States geographic areas. Cohort assignment in the prospective study relied on participant-reported clinical history from a screening survey and a study questionnaire. A participant counted as exposed if, within 2 weeks of entering the study, that participant had been in contact with someone who had a PCR-confirmed or clinician-diagnosed COVID-19 case. In the prospective study, whole blood, serum and a nasopharyngeal or oropharyngeal swab were collected from each participant by mobile phlebotomists. Participants in the prospective study had the option to provide additional blood draws and questionnaires over a 2-month period. Prospective study blood samples were shipped either frozen or at room temperature before DNA extraction. The immunoSEQ Assay, a bias-controlled multiplex PCR, was used to amplify TCRbeta CDR3 regions from genomic DNA. The authors' analysis ran thus. Nucleated cell counts per sample were estimated from amplification of reference gene primers within the assay. Sequence reads were collapsed and filtered to measure the absolute abundance of every unique TCRbeta CDR3 rearrangement. For each sample, productive Simpson clonality was calculated as the square root of Simpson's diversity index over productive rearrangements. This immuneACCESS table, as held by TCRdb, lists in-frame sequences with V and J called but not all clones. Of the missing ones, under half trace to an unresolved V gene in checked studies; the others have no known cause. V and J calls and clone size are as listed in that table; D and trimming were resolved from the DNA. In all, the sample holds roughly 240,000 clones, and about 87% of those were seen once. In total, the top ten clones hold approximately 0.9% of the sample.

V was cut back by 4 bases and J by 4 bases, leaving a gap of 11 bases between them. CDR1 and CDR2 are drawn from the germline V gene: SQVTM, ANQGSEA. From the cysteine through the phenylalanine, the CDR3 covers 14 amino acids. Only the CDR3 portion is preserved as DNA: 42 bases, with reading frame beginning at the first base. The receptor chain draws on TRBV29-1 and TRBJ2-6; a tentative D match to TRBD2 spans 5 bases. This TCR derives from a man aged 45-60 years who had been exposed to COVID-19. The sequenced sample was PBMCs or T cells enriched from blood (not recorded which). The sequenced DNA is TGCAGCGTTGCGGACTTGGCAGGGGCCAACGTCCTGACTTTC. This gives the protein CSVADLAGANVLTF.